The clone carrying this TCR beta chain was counted at least ten times. The antigen is not known. Between the trimmed V and J ends, which lost 6 bases and 5 bases, there was a span of 16 bases. This CDR3 region has 13 residues. The germline gives CDR1 DFQATT, CDR2 SNEGSKA (reference sequence). Primed by a sample-barcoded 5' primer and a J-beta primer mix, a second PCR proceeded for 7 to 11 cycles. Every single cDNA molecule received a tag from a template-switch adaptor with 12 random nucleotides. TCRdb passed the 5' RACE reads through MiXCR, listing each CDR3 protein once. This sample has around 670,000 distinct CDR3 sequences, with roughly 31% found just once. This record comes from a study of blood T cells in healthy people across ages. Study as a whole: Per every two T cells, about one barcoded beta molecule was captured by template switching. General study findings and limits: Higher diversity and more naive CD4+ cells were features of long-lived donors, compared to aged donors.

The individuals who served as donors were healthy Caucasians living in Russia, aged about 6 to 100. The clonotype was recovered from a woman older than 75 in good health. V and J are TRBV20-1 and TRBJ2-5, with D unclear. The sample was blood. As DNA, the CDR3 is TGCAGTGCCATTGCTGGGGAACGGGAGACCCAGTACTTC. Encoded protein: CSAIAGERETQYF.